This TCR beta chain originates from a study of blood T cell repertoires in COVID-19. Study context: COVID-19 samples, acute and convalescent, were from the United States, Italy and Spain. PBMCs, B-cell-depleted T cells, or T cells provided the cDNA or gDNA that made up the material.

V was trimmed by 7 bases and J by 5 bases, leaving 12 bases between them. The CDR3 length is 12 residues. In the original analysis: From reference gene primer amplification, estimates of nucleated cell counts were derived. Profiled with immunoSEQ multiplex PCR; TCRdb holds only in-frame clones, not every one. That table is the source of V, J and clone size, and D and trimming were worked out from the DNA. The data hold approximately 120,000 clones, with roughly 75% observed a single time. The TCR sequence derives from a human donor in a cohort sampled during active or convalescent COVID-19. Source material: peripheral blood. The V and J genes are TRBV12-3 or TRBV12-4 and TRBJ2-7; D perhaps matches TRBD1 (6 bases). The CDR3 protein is CASKGHNNEQYF. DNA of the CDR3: TGTGCCAGCAAGGGACATAATAACGAGCAGTACTTC.